This T cell receptor beta chain was captured in a study of T cells after yellow fever vaccination. This clonotype was counted at least ten times. Its antigen is as yet unknown. The study, taken as a whole, reports: Re-detected after boosting: most primary clones, more than 95% of CD4 and 75% to 90% of CD8. The secondary response showed a weaker magnitude and a faster peak, day 5 versus 15. In FACS-sorted repertoires, abundant clonotypes from the bulk population could appear as contaminants.

Synthesis of TCR cDNA relied on 5'RACE template switching, which attached a universal primer site and UMIs. TCRdb ran MiXCR on the 5' RACE reads and lists one entry per CDR3 protein. The data hold 100,000 to 150,000 distinct CDR3 sequences, with roughly 6.7% observed a single time. The length of the CDR3 is 16 residues. V shed 3 bases and J shed 1 base, with 15 bases lying between them. Germline CDR1 is LGHNA and CDR2 is YNFKEQ. V and J are TRBV4-2 and TRBJ1-1; D gene unclear. This receptor was obtained from a young man who received the YFV17D yellow fever vaccine. Sequenced here: CD4+ T cells sorted from PBMCs, sampled roughly 10 days after the first yellow fever vaccination. This CDR3 reads CASSQEAYFKNTEAFF. For the CDR3, the DNA is TGTGCCAGCAGCCAGGAGGCGTATTTTAAGAACACTGAAGCTTTCTTT.